A single sample is the source of the 9 T cell receptor beta chains below, sequenced in a study of tumor-infiltrating lymphocytes in primary liver carcinoma. A constant-region primer served to make TCR beta cDNA from about 0.45 ug total RNA. What produced the TCR beta libraries was three nested multiplex PCR rounds using slightly modified ARM-PCR. Each of the first two PCR rounds ran about 9 cycles with TRBV1-TRBV30 forward and C-beta reverse primers. Each CDR3 protein gets one entry after TCRdb re-called the multiplex PCR reads with MiXCR. The sample lists more than 55,000 distinct CDR3 sequences, less than 75% occurring once. The study co-extracted DNA and RNA from around 20-30 mg of unsorted bulk tissue. Sequenced sample: liver tumor tissue from sampling region 2. The sample's subset: tumor region T2, inferior pole. The receptors stem from a man between 40 and 49 years old with primary liver carcinoma and hepatitis B virus infection.

The chain uses TRBV6-1 and TRBJ1-1; D unclear. This CDR3 has 14 residues. The germline gives CDR1 MNHNS, CDR2 SASEGT. V lost 7 bases to trimming and J lost 4 bases, with 16 bases between them. CDR3 in DNA: TGTGCCAGCAATCACGGACGGGGAGGCACTGAAGCTTTCTTT. Translated, it gives CASNHGRGGTEAFF.

Comment on this clonotype: A much more abundant neighbour one base away suggests this may be a read error. The CDR3 end shows no conserved phenylalanine or tryptophan, and so a read error is likely. This rearrangement joins TRBV5-1 to TRBJ2-7; D possibly corresponds to TRBD1 (8 bases). The DNA end is a closer match to TRBJ2-5, so the J assignment may be wrong. This CDR3 contains 16 residues. Germline V gene lookup returns CDR1 SGHRS and CDR2 YFSETQ. The CDR3 coding sequence is TGCGCCAGCAGCTTGGGGTGGACAGGGAGGGAAGAGACCCAGTACCTC. Protein sequence: CASSLGWTGREETQYL.

About this clonotype itself: The junction differs from germline at one of its ends, possibly a read error. The V gene is TRBV4-1, the J gene TRBJ1-4; the match to TRBD1 covers 7 bases. CDR3 length: 14 residues. In germline, CDR1 is MGHRA, CDR2 YSYEKL. CDR3 protein: CASSWWQGGEKLFF. CDR3 nucleotide sequence: TGCGCCAGCAGCTGGTGGCAGGGGGGTGAAAAACTGTTTTTC.

As to this clonotype: Compared with germline, one end of the junction differs, possibly owing to a read error. The rearrangement joins TRBV5-8 to TRBJ2-4; the match to TRBD2 covers 11 bases. This CDR3 has 16 residues. The germline gives CDR1 SGHTS, CDR2 YDEGEE. CDR3: CTSSLGLADPKNIQYF. The CDR3 coding sequence is TGTACCAGCAGCCTGGGACTAGCGGACCCCAAAAACATTCAGTACTTC.

With respect to this clonotype: An end of the junction differs from the germline gene, which may be a read error. This sequence joins TRBV29-1 and TRBJ1-1, with a tentative D call TRBD1 (6 bases). CDR1 SQVTM and CDR2 ANQGSEA come from the germline V gene. The CDR3 has 13 residues. Written as DNA, the CDR3 is TGCAACGTTAAAGCAGGGACAAACACTGAAGCTTTCTTC. It encodes CNVKAGTNTEAFF.

At least ten counts were recorded for this clonotype. The rearrangement uses TRBV29-1 and TRBJ1-2; D is unresolved. V lost 4 bases, J lost 4 bases, and 10 bases lay in between. Germline V gene lookup returns CDR1 SQVTM and CDR2 ANQGSEA. The CDR3 extends over 12 amino acids. The CDR3 is CSVGGSPYGYTF. Written as DNA, the CDR3 is TGCAGCGTTGGTGGGAGCCCCTATGGCTACACCTTC.

A note on this clonotype: A read error may account for a junction end that differs from germline. The chain uses TRBV4-1 and TRBJ2-1; no clear D gene. Germline V CDR1 and CDR2: MGHRA, YSYEKL. CDR3 length equals 17 residues. The CDR3 protein is CASSRDQEPSSYNEQFF. The CDR3 region has the DNA TGCGCTAGCAGCCGAGACCAAGAGCCTAGCTCCTACAATGAGCAGTTCTTC.

This clonotype is deemed medium-sized (0.01 to 0.1%). The V and J genes are TRBV6-5 and TRBJ2-2; D is perhaps TRBD1 (5 bases). The CDR3 runs 14 residues. The germline gives CDR1 MNHEY, CDR2 SVGAGI. V lost 7 bases, J lost 1 base, and 10 bases lay in between. CDR3 coding DNA: TGTGCCAGCAAGGACATAAGGAACACCGGGGAGCTGTTTTTT. Protein product: CASKDIRNTGELFF.

A note on this clonotype: A much bigger clone sits one base away, suggesting this may be a read error. V is TRBV29-1 and J is TRBJ2-2; D not resolved. V was shortened by 7 bases and J by 7 bases, with 10 bases between the two germline ends. The CDR3 runs to 11 residues. Looked up from germline, CDR1 is SQVTM and CDR2 is ANQGSEA. In DNA form, the CDR3 reads TGCAGCGCCAAGAGGAACGGGGAGCTGTTTTTT. The encoded protein is CSAKRNGELFF.